What follows are 21 T cell receptor beta chains derived from one specimen sequenced in a study of CD8 T cells in Susac syndrome. Roughly 0.45 to 1 ug RNA was reverse transcribed with random hexamers. Each CDR3 protein is one row after TCRdb ran MiXCR on the immunoSEQ multiplex PCR reads. The sample carries fewer than 100,000 distinct CDR3 sequences, about 91% recorded once. Specimen: CD8+ T cells from PBMCs. The receptor source for this set is a human donor with multiple sclerosis.

The gene calls are TRBV24-1 and TRBJ2-4; D gene ambiguous. V shed 5 bases and J shed 1 base, with 14 bases lying between them. The germline V gene encodes CDR1 KGHDR and CDR2 SFDVKD. There are 16 residues in the CDR3. This chain's CDR3 is CATSGARSQAKNIQYF. The CDR3 DNA is TGTGCCACCAGTGGGGCTAGATCGCAGGCCAAAAACATTCAGTACTTC.

This chain links TRBV20-1 with TRBJ1-2; 7 nucleotides agree with TRBD1. The CDR3 is 12 residues long. With 6 bases clipped from V and 4 bases from J, the junction kept 5 bases outside the gene matches. CDR1 is DFQATT and CDR2 is SNEGSKA in the germline V gene (reference sequence). The CDR3 nucleotides read TGCAGTGCGTCGACAGGGATCTATGGCTACACCTTC. This encodes CSASTGIYGYTF.

The chain employs TRBV4-1 and TRBJ2-7, with 9 positions matching TRBD2. The junction had 12 bases not matched to a gene; V was cut back by 3 bases and J by 6 bases. The CDR3 has 16 amino acids. Per the germline V gene, CDR1 is MGHRA and CDR2 is YSYEKL. Here the CDR3 reads CASSQVNAGGPVEQYF. CDR3 nucleotide sequence: TGCGCCAGCAGCCAGGTGAACGCGGGAGGGCCGGTCGAGCAGTACTTC.

The chain employs TRBV5-1 and TRBJ1-1; D is undetermined. The CDR3 spans 13 residues. CDR1 and CDR2 from the germline V gene are SGHRS and YFSETQ. V lost 2 bases and J 1 base, leaving 6 bases between the germline ends. CDR3 nucleotide sequence: TGCGCCAGCAGCTTTGGAGGGAACACTGAAGCTTTCTTT. Encoded protein: CASSFGGNTEAFF.

The CDR3 region is CASSLARLAGGDTQYF. CDR3 DNA sequence: TGCGCCAGCAGCTTGGCCAGGCTAGCGGGAGGAGATACGCAGTATTTT. The chain joins TRBV5-1 to TRBJ2-3; TRBD2 agrees at 11 bases. J lost 5 bases, V lost 0 bases, and 5 bases had no gene match. Germline CDR1 reads SGHRS; CDR2 reads YFSETQ. The CDR3 spans 16 residues.

The chain recombines TRBV2 with TRBJ2-7; 7 bases map to TRBD2. The CDR3 loop spans 11 amino acids. The junction had 6 bases not matched to a gene; V was cut back by 10 bases and J by 6 bases. Germline CDR1 and CDR2: SNHLY and FYNNEI. The CDR3 DNA is TGTGCCACTAATCCGGGGGGCGAGCAGTACTTC. It specifies CATNPGGEQYF.

J is TRBJ1-1 and V is TRBV12-3 or TRBV12-4, with D uncertain. V shed 0 bases and J shed 9 bases, with 5 bases lying between them. The CDR3 consists of 11 residues. CDR3 amino acids: CASSLAVKAFF. The CDR3 DNA follows: TGTGCCAGCAGTTTAGCTGTCAAAGCTTTCTTT.

V and J are TRBV4-3 and TRBJ2-1; D might be TRBD2 (5 bases). CDR3 length equals 12 residues. The germline V gene encodes CDR1 LGHNA and CDR2 YSLEER. Deletions cut 3 bases from V and 8 bases from J, with 8 bases between. Here the CDR3 reads CASSQSRDEQFF. The CDR3, as DNA: TGCGCCAGCAGCCAGTCGAGGGATGAGCAGTTCTTC.

This chain uses TRBV6-5 with TRBJ1-3, with 8 bases fitting TRBD1. The CDR3 covers 15 residues. The V and J ends lost 2 bases and 4 bases, in that order; junction bases with no gene match: 4. Germline CDR1 reads MNHEY; CDR2 reads SVGAGI. The CDR3: CASSYIGTGGNTIYF. For the CDR3, the DNA is TGTGCCAGCAGTTACATCGGGACAGGAGGAAACACCATATATTTT.

The chain links TRBV3-1 to TRBJ1-6; D gene uncertain. The germline gives CDR1 LGHDT, CDR2 YNNKEL (reference sequence). The CDR3 consists of 14 residues. Between the trimmed V and J ends, which lost 0 bases and 11 bases, there was a span of 11 bases. Written as DNA, the CDR3 is TGTGCCAGCAGCCAAGATCGGGAGGTGACACCCCTCCACTTT. This gives the protein CASSQDREVTPLHF. Together with reference TRBV3-1 and TRBJ1-6, the CDR3 gives the full variable domain: DTAVSQTPKYLVTQMGNDKSIKCEQNLGHDTMYWYKQDSKKFLKIMFSYNNKELIINETVPNRFSPKSPDKAHLNLHINSLELGDSAVYFCASSQDREVTPLHFGNGTRLTVT.

The J gene is TRBJ2-1, the V gene TRBV2, with TRBD2 matching 15 bases. This CDR3 has 15 residues. Germline CDR1 reads SNHLY; CDR2 reads FYNNEI. With V trimmed by 6 bases and J by 6 bases, 3 bases remained unmatched. This CDR3 reads CASREGLAGGNEQFF. In nucleotides, the CDR3 is TGTGCCAGCAGGGAGGGACTAGCGGGAGGCAATGAGCAGTTCTTC.

This sequence joins TRBV9 and TRBJ2-5; D gene ambiguous. This CDR3 region has 14 residues. Trimming took 0 bases from V and 1 from J, leaving 7 bases between them. Per the germline V gene, CDR1 is SGDLS and CDR2 is YYNGEE. DNA for the CDR3: TGTGCCAGCAGCGTAGCGGGTAGCCAAGAGACCCAGTACTTC. This sequence encodes CASSVAGSQETQYF.

This clonotype has just one count. CDR3 in DNA: TGTGCCTGGATTAGGGGTAGCGGAGACTACGAGCAGTACTTC. Translating gives CAWIRGSGDYEQYF. The chain joins TRBV30 to TRBJ2-7; D might be TRBD2 (6 bases). The CDR3 runs to 14 residues. Per the germline V gene, CDR1 is GTSNPN and CDR2 is SVGIG (reference sequence). V was pared by 4 bases and J by 3 bases, with 16 bases between.

This clonotype was counted only a few times. This sequence joins TRBV6-2 or TRBV6-3 and TRBJ2-1; 9 nucleotides match TRBD2. Germline CDR1 and CDR2: MNHEY and SVGEGT. The trim removed 6 bases at V and 2 bases at J, leaving 8 bases unmatched. This CDR3 region has 16 residues. This CDR3 is CASSPPGGRAYNEQFF. DNA for the CDR3: TGTGCCAGCAGCCCCCCTGGCGGGAGGGCCTACAATGAGCAGTTCTTC.

The chain is built from TRBV4-1 and TRBJ2-7; 10 bases align to TRBD2. Germline lookup yields CDR1 MGHRA and CDR2 YSYEKL. This CDR3 has 16 residues. Trimming cost V 1 base and J 5 bases; bases outside gene matches: 8. CDR3 residues: CASSQADSGRWNEQYF. DNA for the CDR3: TGCGCCAGCAGCCAAGCGGATAGCGGGAGGTGGAACGAGCAGTACTTC.

The rearrangement links TRBV6-5 to TRBJ1-1; TRBD1 is a possible D gene (5 bases). V was clipped by 2 bases and J by 7 bases, with 14 bases between them. From germline, CDR1 is MNHEY and CDR2 SVGAGI. The CDR3 length is 14 residues. The CDR3 reads CASSYAGGAGEAFF. Written as DNA, the CDR3 is TGTGCCAGCAGTTACGCGGGGGGAGCAGGTGAAGCTTTCTTT.

This clonotype has a single count. This chain links TRBV7-6 with TRBJ2-7; tentative D call: TRBD1 (6 bases). The germline V gene has CDR1 SGHVS and CDR2 FNYEAQ. The CDR3 totals 13 residues. V dropped 5 bases and J dropped 3 bases, with 11 bases sitting between them. The CDR3 bases are TGTGCCAGCAGCCCACAGGGTGACTACGAGCAGTACTTC. It codes for CASSPQGDYEQYF.

The chain recombines TRBV20-1 with TRBJ2-7; possible D gene TRBD1, 6 bases. V was pared by 0 bases and J by 1 base, with 13 bases between. From germline, CDR1 is DFQATT and CDR2 SNEGSKA (reference sequence). The CDR3 is 15 residues long. The CDR3: CSARDQGSLSYEQYF. In nucleotides, the CDR3 is TGCAGTGCTAGAGATCAGGGGTCACTGTCCTACGAGCAGTACTTC.

V gene TRBV4-3 combines with J gene TRBJ2-7; possible D gene TRBD1, 5 bases. Trimming cost V 0 bases and J 3 bases, with 9 bases left between them. CDR3 length equals 14 residues. Per the germline V gene, CDR1 is LGHNA and CDR2 is YSLEER. This CDR3 is CASSQDRQIYEQYF. In DNA form, the CDR3 reads TGCGCCAGCAGCCAAGATCGACAGATCTACGAGCAGTACTTC.

V usage is TRBV29-1 and J usage is TRBJ1-1, with 7 bases fitting TRBD1. Germline loops: CDR1 SQVTM, CDR2 ANQGSEA. V lost 7 bases and J lost 2; bases outside the gene matches: 4. The CDR3 contains 12 residues. In DNA form, the CDR3 reads TGCAGCGCACAGGGGATTAACACTGAAGCTTTCTTT. Translation gives CSAQGINTEAFF.

This rearrangement joins TRBV18 to TRBJ2-7; 13 nucleotides match TRBD2. The CDR3 is 16 amino acids. Germline CDR1 is KGHSH and CDR2 is LQKENI. The trim removed 3 bases at V and 5 bases at J, leaving 7 bases unmatched. The CDR3 loop is CASSPGTSGVDDEQYF. CDR3 sequence (DNA): TGTGCCAGCTCACCTGGGACTAGCGGGGTAGACGACGAGCAGTACTTC.